This T cell receptor beta chain originates from a study of blood T cell repertoires in COVID-19. Per the authors' pipeline: Estimation of nucleated cell counts relied on the amplification of reference gene primers. Only in-frame clones appear in the TCRdb table, and some are missing; sequencing was by immunoSEQ multiplex PCR. V and J calls and clone size are those listed in that table; D and trimming were worked out from the DNA. The data show some 270,000 clones, with about 89% seen just once and roughly 8.5% held by the top ten. The CDR3 contains 16 residues. CDR1 is ENHRY and CDR2 is SYGVKD in the germline V gene. V lost 3 bases and J 3 bases, leaving 18 bases between the germline ends.

The rearrangement links TRBV10-3 to TRBJ2-7; tentative D call: TRBD2 (7 bases). What was sequenced was peripheral blood. This sequence was found in a man aged 35 to 55 with active or convalescent COVID-19. CDR3: CAISDWEGGTSYEQYF. In nucleotides, the CDR3 is TGTGCCATCAGTGATTGGGAGGGAGGGACAAGCTACGAGCAGTACTTC.